The rows below give T cell receptor beta chains drawn from one sample of a study of cytomegalovirus exposure and HLA in healthy donors. The data were produced by immunoSEQ multiplex PCR, yet TCRdb's version contains in-frame clones alone and is incomplete. The table lists about 160,000 clones, over 60% of them singletons. Sequencing was carried out using PBMCs. The source of these receptors is a woman in her 30s in good health and CMV-seronegative. The CDR3 runs from the conserved cysteine through the conserved F or W. A D gene is named only where the DNA matches it firmly. Rows give clone size only sometimes, using once, few, many, or a class for an expanded clone.

d_gene: -; abundance: once; v_gene: TRBV27; j_gene: TRBJ2-7; CDR3aa: CASSPRFLSSYEQYF; CDR3nt: TGTGCCAGCAGTCCTCGTTTTCTTAGCTCCTACGAGCAGTACTTC
d_gene: -; abundance: once; v_gene: TRBV6-5; j_gene: TRBJ2-7; CDR3aa: CASSYGSGGGYEQYF; CDR3nt: TGTGCCAGCAGTTATGGTTCGGGGGGCGGCTACGAGCAGTACTTC
d_gene: TRBD2; abundance: -; v_gene: TRBV27; j_gene: TRBJ2-7; CDR3aa: CASRLGTSGSSYEQYF; CDR3nt: TGTGCCAGCAGACTAGGGACTAGCGGCAGCTCCTACGAGCAGTACTTC
d_gene: -; abundance: -; v_gene: TRBV28; j_gene: TRBJ1-2; CDR3aa: CASSFGVNYGYTF; CDR3nt: TGTGCCAGCAGTTTCGGGGTTAACTATGGCTACACCTTC
d_gene: -; abundance: -; v_gene: TRBV5-1; j_gene: TRBJ2-1; CDR3aa: CASSFSFRDTVQFF; CDR3nt: TGCGCCAGCAGCTTTTCCTTCCGGGACACCGTACAGTTCTTC
d_gene: TRBD1; abundance: -; v_gene: TRBV18; j_gene: TRBJ2-7; CDR3aa: CASSPGGTGYEQYF; CDR3nt: TGTGCCAGCTCACCAGGAGGGACAGGGTACGAGCAGTACTTC
d_gene: -; abundance: -; v_gene: TRBV28; j_gene: TRBJ1-3; CDR3aa: CASSLVPSSGNTIYF; CDR3nt: TGTGCCAGCAGTTTAGTCCCCAGCTCTGGAAACACCATATATTTT
d_gene: TRBD2; abundance: once; v_gene: TRBV12-5; j_gene: TRBJ2-1; CDR3aa: CASGLVGKRELPPVGSYNEQFF; CDR3nt: TGTGCTAGTGGTTTGGTCGGGAAGCGGGAGCTTCCCCCCGTTGGCTCCTACAATGAGCAGTTCTTC
d_gene: TRBD1; abundance: few; v_gene: TRBV27; j_gene: TRBJ2-2; CDR3aa: CASSLSLGGLSGELFF; CDR3nt: TGTGCCAGCAGTTTAAGTCTAGGGGGCCTTTCCGGGGAGCTGTTTTTT
d_gene: -; abundance: -; v_gene: TRBV5-1; j_gene: TRBJ1-4; CDR3aa: CASRTGERDEKLFF; CDR3nt: TGCGCCAGCAGGACGGGGGAGCGGGATGAAAAACTGTTTTTT
d_gene: TRBD2; abundance: -; v_gene: TRBV28; j_gene: TRBJ2-7; CDR3aa: CASIQGLAGVYEQYF; CDR3nt: TGTGCCAGCATCCAGGGACTAGCGGGAGTCTACGAGCAGTACTTC
d_gene: TRBD1; abundance: -; v_gene: TRBV18; j_gene: TRBJ1-2; CDR3aa: CASSRDREDGYTF; CDR3nt: TGTGCCAGCTCACGGGACAGGGAGGATGGCTACACCTTC
d_gene: TRBD1; abundance: -; v_gene: TRBV7-3; j_gene: TRBJ2-5; CDR3aa: CASSSPLDRDGETQYF; CDR3nt: TGTGCCAGCAGTTCCCCCTTGGACAGGGATGGGGAGACCCAGTACTTC
d_gene: TRBD1; abundance: few; v_gene: TRBV7-8; j_gene: TRBJ1-5; CDR3aa: CASSLSGTAHQPQHF; CDR3nt: TGTGCCAGCAGCCTGTCCGGGACAGCGCATCAGCCCCAGCATTTT
d_gene: TRBD2; abundance: -; v_gene: TRBV28; j_gene: TRBJ2-3; CDR3aa: CASTLIAGGTDTQYF; CDR3nt: TGTGCCAGCACTTTAATAGCGGGAGGCACAGATACGCAGTATTTT
d_gene: TRBD2; abundance: -; v_gene: TRBV11-2; j_gene: TRBJ2-5; CDR3aa: CASSYFGTSGKETQYF; CDR3nt: TGTGCCAGCAGCTACTTCGGGACTAGCGGGAAAGAGACCCAGTACTTC
d_gene: TRBD2; abundance: -; v_gene: TRBV30; j_gene: TRBJ2-7; CDR3aa: CAWSPSGGAYEQYF; CDR3nt: TGTGCCTGGAGTCCCAGCGGGGGGGCCTACGAGCAGTACTTC
d_gene: TRBD2; abundance: -; v_gene: TRBV5-1; j_gene: TRBJ2-7; CDR3aa: CASLEASGGSYEQYF; CDR3nt: TGCGCCAGCCTGGAGGCTAGCGGGGGCTCCTACGAGCAGTACTTC
d_gene: TRBD2; abundance: -; v_gene: TRBV9; j_gene: TRBJ2-2; CDR3aa: CASSVEPSGNTGELFF; CDR3nt: TGTGCCAGCAGCGTAGAACCTAGCGGGAACACCGGGGAGCTGTTTTTT
d_gene: -; abundance: -; v_gene: TRBV7-6; j_gene: TRBJ2-7; CDR3aa: CASSPVRQSSYEQYF; CDR3nt: TGTGCCAGCAGCCCCGTCCGACAGAGCTCCTACGAGCAGTACTTC
d_gene: -; abundance: -; v_gene: TRBV10-2; j_gene: TRBJ1-1; CDR3aa: CASRTGGTEAFF; CDR3nt: TGCGCCAGCCGAACGGGTGGAACTGAAGCTTTCTTT
d_gene: TRBD2; abundance: few; v_gene: TRBV15; j_gene: TRBJ2-3; CDR3aa: CATSPASGSDQDTQYF; CDR3nt: TGTGCCACCAGTCCCGCTAGCGGGAGTGACCAAGATACGCAGTATTTT
d_gene: -; abundance: -; v_gene: TRBV7-2; j_gene: TRBJ2-1; CDR3aa: CASSSDSNEQFF; CDR3nt: TGTGCCAGCAGCTCGGACAGCAATGAGCAGTTCTTC
d_gene: -; abundance: -; v_gene: TRBV27; j_gene: TRBJ2-7; CDR3aa: CASSTSGPPYEQYF; CDR3nt: TGTGCCAGCAGTACCTCGGGTCCCCCCTACGAGCAGTACTTC
d_gene: -; abundance: -; v_gene: TRBV7-6; j_gene: TRBJ1-4; CDR3aa: CASSLQGASEKLFF; CDR3nt: TGTGCCAGCAGCTTACAGGGTGCTAGTGAAAAACTGTTTTTT
d_gene: TRBD1; abundance: -; v_gene: TRBV6-5; j_gene: TRBJ1-2; CDR3aa: CASRQGLGYTF; CDR3nt: TGTGCCAGCAGACAGGGGCTGGGCTACACCTTC
d_gene: TRBD2; abundance: few; v_gene: TRBV9; j_gene: TRBJ2-2; CDR3aa: CASSVVGGRSGELFF; CDR3nt: TGTGCCAGCAGCGTGGTGGGAGGGAGGTCCGGGGAGCTGTTTTTT
d_gene: -; abundance: -; v_gene: TRBV30; j_gene: TRBJ2-7; CDR3aa: CAWTRQASNEQYF; CDR3nt: TGTGCCTGGACTAGACAGGCGTCCAACGAGCAGTACTTC
d_gene: TRBD1; abundance: -; v_gene: TRBV27; j_gene: TRBJ1-2; CDR3aa: CASSPWTGESGYTF; CDR3nt: TGTGCCAGCAGTCCTTGGACAGGGGAGAGCGGCTACACCTTC
d_gene: TRBD2; abundance: -; v_gene: TRBV5-4; j_gene: TRBJ2-7; CDR3aa: CASSLAGGSEQYF; CDR3nt: TGTGCCAGCAGCCTAGCGGGGGGTAGTGAGCAGTACTTC
d_gene: -; abundance: -; v_gene: TRBV9; j_gene: TRBJ2-2; CDR3aa: CASSVEGTGELFF; CDR3nt: TGTGCCAGCAGCGTAGAGGGGACCGGGGAGCTGTTTTTT
d_gene: -; abundance: -; v_gene: TRBV7-9; j_gene: TRBJ1-4; CDR3aa: CSSSLVDSNEKLFF; CDR3nt: TGTTCCAGCAGCTTAGTGGACAGTAATGAAAAACTGTTTTTT
d_gene: -; abundance: -; v_gene: TRBV4-1; j_gene: TRBJ2-3; CDR3aa: CASSQGVGVSADTQYF; CDR3nt: TGCGCCAGCAGCCAAGGAGTCGGGGTGTCCGCAGATACGCAGTATTTT
d_gene: -; abundance: -; v_gene: TRBV7-6; j_gene: TRBJ2-1; CDR3aa: CASSLGRSNSYNEQFF; CDR3nt: TGTGCCAGCAGCTTAGGTCGCAGTAACTCCTACAATGAGCAGTTCTTC
d_gene: TRBD2; abundance: -; v_gene: TRBV7-3; j_gene: TRBJ2-1; CDR3aa: CASSLSPYLAGENEQFF; CDR3nt: TGTGCCAGCAGCTTAAGCCCTTACCTAGCGGGAGAGAATGAGCAGTTCTTC
d_gene: TRBD2; abundance: -; v_gene: TRBV7-9; j_gene: TRBJ2-1; CDR3aa: CASSLMREGNNEQFF; CDR3nt: TGTGCCAGCAGCTTAATGCGGGAGGGCAACAATGAGCAGTTCTTC
d_gene: -; abundance: once; v_gene: TRBV5-6; j_gene: TRBJ2-7; CDR3aa: CASSPGERFGYEQYF; CDR3nt: TGTGCCAGCAGCCCGGGGGAGCGCTTCGGGTACGAGCAGTACTTC
d_gene: TRBD1; abundance: -; v_gene: TRBV6-6; j_gene: TRBJ2-7; CDR3aa: CASSDRGMGSEQYF; CDR3nt: TGTGCCAGCAGCGACAGGGGGATGGGGTCCGAGCAGTACTTC
d_gene: -; abundance: -; v_gene: TRBV30; j_gene: TRBJ2-1; CDR3aa: CAVGSSYNEQFF; CDR3nt: TGTGCCGTCGGGTCGTCCTACAATGAGCAGTTCTTC
d_gene: -; abundance: -; v_gene: TRBV7-6; j_gene: TRBJ2-1; CDR3aa: CASSSGLPSYNEQFF; CDR3nt: TGTGCCAGCAGCTCTGGACTGCCCTCCTACAATGAGCAGTTCTTC
d_gene: -; abundance: -; v_gene: TRBV4-3; j_gene: TRBJ1-4; CDR3aa: CASSQDLAGANEKLFF; CDR3nt: TGCGCCAGCAGCCAAGATTTGGCAGGGGCTAATGAAAAACTGTTTTTT
d_gene: TRBD2; abundance: -; v_gene: TRBV6-1; j_gene: TRBJ2-1; CDR3aa: CASGGNLAGVYNEQFF; CDR3nt: TGTGCCAGCGGTGGGAACCTAGCGGGAGTATACAATGAGCAGTTCTTC
d_gene: TRBD1; abundance: -; v_gene: TRBV27; j_gene: TRBJ1-4; CDR3aa: CASSAPGQPGEKLFF; CDR3nt: TGTGCCAGCAGTGCCCCGGGACAGCCGGGGGAAAAACTGTTTTTT
d_gene: TRBD1; abundance: -; v_gene: TRBV18; j_gene: TRBJ1-4; CDR3aa: CASSSYDRDVNEKLFF; CDR3nt: TGTGCCAGCTCATCGTACGACAGGGACGTTAATGAAAAACTGTTTTTT
d_gene: -; abundance: -; v_gene: TRBV6-5; j_gene: TRBJ1-1; CDR3aa: CASSYGQGGTEAFF; CDR3nt: TGTGCCAGCAGTTACGGGCAGGGAGGCACTGAAGCTTTCTTT
d_gene: -; abundance: -; v_gene: TRBV7-9; j_gene: TRBJ2-4; CDR3aa: CASSLASLEGLSSGWIQYF; CDR3nt: TGTGCCAGCAGCTTAGCGAGTTTGGAGGGGCTGTCTTCGGGGTGGATTCAGTACTTC
d_gene: TRBD2; abundance: -; v_gene: TRBV5-4; j_gene: TRBJ2-5; CDR3aa: CASSLGGGQQETQYF; CDR3nt: TGTGCCAGCAGCTTGGGCGGGGGGCAGCAAGAGACCCAGTACTTC
d_gene: TRBD1; abundance: few; v_gene: TRBV5-1; j_gene: TRBJ1-3; CDR3aa: CASSTGGSGNTIYF; CDR3nt: TGCGCCAGCAGCACAGGGGGCTCTGGAAACACCATATATTTT
d_gene: -; abundance: -; v_gene: TRBV5-5; j_gene: TRBJ1-2; CDR3aa: CASSLPQGNYGYTF; CDR3nt: TGTGCCAGCAGCTTGCCCCAGGGGAACTATGGCTACACCTTC
d_gene: -; abundance: -; v_gene: TRBV5-5; j_gene: TRBJ1-1; CDR3aa: CASSLIVVANTEAFF; CDR3nt: TGTGCCAGCAGCTTAATAGTCGTAGCGAACACTGAAGCTTTCTTT
d_gene: TRBD2; abundance: -; v_gene: TRBV18; j_gene: TRBJ2-7; CDR3aa: CASSSGGLAGEYEQYF; CDR3nt: TGTGCCAGCTCCTCAGGAGGACTAGCGGGAGAGTACGAGCAGTACTTC
d_gene: TRBD2; abundance: -; v_gene: TRBV19; j_gene: TRBJ2-1; CDR3aa: CASSVSGRAHNEQFF; CDR3nt: TGTGCCAGTAGTGTCAGCGGGAGGGCCCACAATGAGCAGTTCTTC
d_gene: TRBD2; abundance: -; v_gene: TRBV27; j_gene: TRBJ2-1; CDR3aa: CASSRRLAGDNEQFF; CDR3nt: TGTGCCAGCAGCCGCAGACTAGCGGGCGACAATGAGCAGTTCTTC